The rows below give T cell receptor beta chains drawn from one sample of a study of T-cell memory formation after mild COVID-19. Using its own MiXCR run on the 5' RACE reads, TCRdb lists one record per CDR3 protein. The sample consists of under 350,000 distinct CDR3 sequences, roughly 15% of them appearing once. The sample was PBMCs or a T cell subset sorted from them (not recorded which). The receptor set was obtained from a man between 18 and 29 years old who had mild COVID-19 (a few samples of this study predate the infection). Cell type and time point are not known. The CDR3 runs from the conserved cysteine through the conserved F or W. D genes are given only for firm matches. The size of a clone is reported for some rows only, either as once, few or many, or as a class for expanded clones.

j_gene | abundance | v_gene | d_gene | CDR3aa | CDR3nt
TRBJ1-5 | few | TRBV3-1 | TRBD1 | CASSQSGTGVFQPQHF | TGTGCCAGCAGCCAGTCCGGGACAGGGGTTTTTCAGCCCCAGCATTTT
TRBJ2-3 | - | TRBV4-3 | - | CASSQDQDTDTQYF | TGCGCCAGCAGCCAAGATCAGGACACAGATACGCAGTATTTT
TRBJ1-1 | - | TRBV10-3 | - | CAISEMSRETEAFF | TGTGCCATCAGTGAGATGTCCAGGGAGACTGAAGCTTTCTTT
TRBJ1-2 | - | TRBV5-5 | TRBD1 | CASSPRTGGGYTF | TGTGCCAGCAGCCCCCGGACAGGGGGTGGCTACACCTTC
TRBJ2-5 | few | TRBV7-2 | - | CASRGSWQQETQYF | TGTGCCAGCAGGGGGTCGTGGCAGCAAGAGACCCAGTACTTC
TRBJ1-6 | few | TRBV28 | TRBD1 | CASGTGALGPLHF | TGTGCCAGCGGCACAGGGGCACTTGGACCCCTCCACTTT
TRBJ2-7 | few | TRBV7-2 | TRBD1 | CASSFTGTGLYEQYF | TGTGCCAGCAGCTTCACCGGGACAGGGCTCTACGAGCAGTACTTC
TRBJ2-5 | - | TRBV5-1 | - | CASSFMGGRETQYF | TGCGCCAGCAGCTTTATGGGCGGGCGAGAGACCCAGTACTTC
TRBJ2-1 | many | TRBV20-1 | - | CSARDRQRAYNEQFF | TGCAGTGCTAGAGATAGGCAGCGGGCCTACAATGAGCAGTTCTTC
TRBJ2-3 | few | TRBV18 | TRBD1 | CASGGQGAGDTQYF | TGTGCCAGCGGGGGTCAGGGGGCAGGAGATACGCAGTATTTT
TRBJ2-1 | once | TRBV3-1 | - | CASSAPRGRVHGGDEQFF | TGTGCCAGCAGCGCGCCAAGAGGGCGGGTCCACGGAGGAGATGAGCAGTTCTTC
TRBJ2-5 | - | TRBV11-2 | - | CASRGGLETQYF | TGTGCCAGCAGGGGGGGCCTGGAGACCCAGTACTTC
TRBJ2-5 | many | TRBV7-8 | TRBD2 | CASSSGEGWGETQYF | TGTGCCAGCAGCTCTGGGGAGGGGTGGGGGGAGACCCAGTACTTC
TRBJ2-3 | once | TRBV20-1 | - | CSARLAGGPDTQYF | TGCAGTGCGCGACTAGCTGGGGGCCCAGATACGCAGTATTTT
TRBJ2-1 | - | TRBV3-1 | - | CASSQVNHAYNEQFF | TGTGCCAGCAGCCAAGTTAACCATGCCTACAATGAGCAGTTCTTC
TRBJ2-5 | - | TRBV7-2 | - | CASSVRGIETQYF | TGTGCCAGCAGCGTCCGGGGGATAGAGACCCAGTACTTC
TRBJ1-4 | - | TRBV28 | - | CASRTNEKLFF | TGTGCCAGCAGAACTAATGAAAAACTGTTTTTT
TRBJ1-1 | few | TRBV10-2 | - | CASSESGLEAFF | TGCGCCAGCAGTGAGTCAGGCCTTGAAGCTTTCTTT
TRBJ1-5 | few | TRBV6-2/TRBV6-3 | - | CASSRPGPGGQPQHF | TGTGCCAGCAGCCGACCCGGACCTGGCGGTCAGCCCCAGCATTTT
TRBJ2-1 | many | TRBV5-1 | TRBD2 | CASSLGLAAYNEQFF | TGCGCCAGCAGCTTGGGACTAGCGGCGTACAATGAGCAGTTCTTC
TRBJ2-5 | - | TRBV7-3 | - | CASSRAIGETQYF | TGTGCCAGCAGCCGTGCGATAGGAGAGACCCAGTACTTC
TRBJ2-2 | - | TRBV6-4 | TRBD2 | CASTMTSGGDANTGELFF | TGTGCCAGCACTATGACTAGCGGGGGGGACGCGAACACCGGGGAGCTGTTTTTT
TRBJ2-3 | few | TRBV20-1 | - | CSARDLAGHGTSTDTQYF | TGCAGTGCTAGAGATCTCGCAGGACACGGAACTAGCACAGATACGCAGTATTTT
TRBJ2-7 | - | TRBV7-9 | - | CASSLFRGGPAYEQYF | TGTGCCAGCAGCTTATTCCGGGGAGGACCAGCCTACGAGCAGTACTTC
TRBJ1-1 | few | TRBV7-9 | - | CASSSGHGGGYSTEAFF | TGTGCCAGCAGCTCCGGCCATGGGGGTGGATACAGCACTGAAGCTTTCTTT
TRBJ2-5 | few | TRBV7-9 | TRBD1 | CASGPPGQQETQYF | TGTGCCAGCGGACCCCCGGGACAGCAAGAGACCCAGTACTTC
TRBJ2-7 | - | TRBV9 | - | CASSVAVGATEQYF | TGTGCCAGCAGCGTAGCAGTGGGGGCCACTGAGCAGTACTTC
TRBJ2-3 | - | TRBV7-2 | - | CASSRGGGAGLTDTQYF | TGTGCCAGCAGTCGGGGAGGGGGGGCAGGCCTCACAGATACGCAGTATTTT
TRBJ1-2 | few | TRBV4-1 | - | CASSHGTTDIYTF | TGCGCCAGCAGCCACGGGACAACCGATATCTACACCTTC
TRBJ1-1 | - | TRBV20-1 | TRBD1 | CSASDPQGANTEAFF | TGCAGTGCTAGTGACCCACAGGGGGCGAACACTGAAGCTTTCTTT
TRBJ2-7 | - | TRBV5-1 | TRBD1 | CASSLGTGAIDEQYF | TGCGCCAGCAGCTTGGGGACAGGGGCGATCGACGAGCAGTACTTC
TRBJ2-1 | - | TRBV12-3/TRBV12-4 | - | CASSFLLADEQFF | TGTGCCAGCAGTTTTTTGCTCGCCGATGAGCAGTTCTTC
TRBJ2-5 | few | TRBV20-1 | - | CSATSPGRQETQYF | TGCAGTGCTACAAGCCCGGGCCGCCAAGAGACCCAGTACTTC